This T cell receptor (beta chain) was recovered during a study of Ad26.COV2.S vaccination and SARS-CoV-2 variants. In the study overall: Participants got Ad26.COV2.S intramuscularly, once or twice 56 days apart.

Specified treatment: some 20 received Ad26.COV2.S at low or high dose, single or two shots; about 5 received placebo; per-sample allocation not given. Samples were taken on day 63 after the first vaccine or placebo injection. An adult of 18-55 years in Boston served as donor. As to this clone: As yet, its antigen is unknown.

Germline CDR1 reads SGDLS; CDR2 reads YYNGEE. V lost 2 bases to trimming and J lost 0 bases, with 15 bases between them. CDR3 length: 18 residues. Study-wide findings and caveats: Participants given vaccine showed non-spike TCR breadth similar to that of placebo recipients.

Measured with immunoSEQ multiplex PCR; TCRdb has only the in-frame clones, and not every one. The sample contains about 440,000 clones, about nine tenths of which appear only once. This TCR was sampled from a person aged 18-65 years who received the Ad26.COV2.S COVID-19 vaccine or a placebo. The chain links TRBV9 to TRBJ2-6; D gene unclear. The specimen was peripheral blood, collected in a trial of Ad26.COV2.S vaccine versus placebo. CDR3 residues: CASSVEDLVDSGANVLTF. DNA for the CDR3: TGTGCCAGCAGCGTTGAAGATTTGGTGGACTCTGGGGCCAACGTCCTGACTTTC.